These 24 T cell receptor beta chains share one sample of origin, sequenced in a study of T cell changes during pregnancy in multiple sclerosis (dated by TCRdb to the late 2010s). Libraries were constructed by the immunoSEQ multiplex PCR assay. TCRdb carries this immuneACCESS record with in-frame sequences only. Its versions omit some clonotypes, under half of them owing to an unresolved V gene in the studies checked, with the rest unexplained. The sample table holds about 40,000 clones, of which 85% to 95% were seen once. Of the sample, 0.78% falls within the top ten clones. Material: CD4+ T cells from peripheral blood mononuclear cells, obtained before pregnancy. The receptor source for this set is a female donor with multiple sclerosis, enrolled in a pregnancy study.

This chain links TRBV9 with TRBJ2-3, with a weak D call TRBD1 (6 bases). V was pared by 0 bases and J by 7 bases, with 12 bases between. The CDR3 consists of 14 residues. The germline gives CDR1 SGDLS, CDR2 YYNGEE. The CDR3 region has the DNA TGTGCCAGCAGCGTAGCTTTGGGGGCTAATACGCAGTATTTT. It specifies CASSVALGANTQYF.

The CDR3 bases are TGTGCCAGCAGCCCACCCGGACTAGCGGGAGGTGAGCAGTACTTC. Amino acids: CASSPPGLAGGEQYF. This sequence joins TRBV13 and TRBJ2-7; TRBD2 aligns across 14 bases. V lost 5 bases and J lost 7; bases outside the gene matches: 7. The CDR3 totals 15 residues. Germline lookup yields CDR1 PRHDT and CDR2 FYEKMQ (reference sequence).

The chain is built from TRBV20-1 and TRBJ2-3; no clear D gene. The CDR3 length is 11 residues. CDR1 and CDR2 (germline): DFQATT, SNEGSKA (reference sequence). V was clipped by 7 bases and J by 4 bases, with 9 bases between them. Here the CDR3 reads CSERIADTQYF. DNA of the CDR3: TGCAGTGAGAGAATCGCAGATACGCAGTATTTT.

The chain employs TRBV5-1 and TRBJ1-3, with 8 bases fitting TRBD1. In germline, CDR1 is SGHRS, CDR2 YFSETQ. With 2 bases clipped from V and 7 bases from J, the junction kept 8 bases outside the gene matches. The CDR3 is made up of 15 amino acids. The CDR3 DNA reads TGCGCCAGCAGCTTAGCGACAGGGGCTCGGAACACCATATATTTT. Amino acids: CASSLATGARNTIYF. Supplemented by reference TRBV5-1 and TRBJ1-3, the full variable domain reads KAGVTQTPRYLIKTRGQQVTLSCSPISGHRSVSWYQQTPGQGLQFLFEYFSETQRNKGNFPGRFSGRQFSNSRSEMNVSTLELGDSALYLCASSLATGARNTIYFGEGSWLTVV.

The chain joins TRBV7-2 to TRBJ2-7; 13 nucleotides agree with TRBD2. The CDR3 is 19 amino acids. From germline, CDR1 is SGHTA and CDR2 FQGNSA. V lost 0 bases, J lost 0 bases, and 8 bases stayed unmatched. The CDR3: CASSLARLAGGPSSYEQYF. In nucleotides, the CDR3 is TGTGCCAGCAGCTTAGCGCGACTAGCGGGAGGTCCTAGCTCCTACGAGCAGTACTTC.

This chain links TRBV28 with TRBJ2-7, with D perhaps TRBD2 (5 bases). V lost 6 bases and J lost 6, with 12 bases in between. This CDR3 is 12 amino acids long. The germline gives CDR1 MDHEN, CDR2 SYDVKM. The CDR3 protein is CASSTTLAEQYF. For the CDR3, the DNA is TGTGCCAGCAGCACCACGCTAGCCGAGCAGTACTTC.

J is TRBJ2-3 and V is TRBV9; D is undetermined. This CDR3 has 17 amino acids. V was pared by 0 bases and J by 2 bases, with 16 bases between. The germline V gene encodes CDR1 SGDLS and CDR2 YYNGEE. The CDR3 region has the DNA TGTGCCAGCAGCGTAGCTGTGTCCCTGCGGTCCACAGATACGCAGTATTTT. It yields the protein CASSVAVSLRSTDTQYF.

The gene calls are TRBV28 and TRBJ2-3; 9 nucleotides align to TRBD1. The V gene's germline CDR1 is MDHEN and CDR2 SYDVKM. The junction had 18 bases not matched to a gene; V was cut back by 3 bases and J by 2 bases. The CDR3 is made up of 20 amino acids. CDR3 in DNA: TGTGCCAGCAGTTTGTGGTTCTTGGTTGGGGGACAGGGTTACACAGATACGCAGTATTTT. Its protein product is CASSLWFLVGGQGYTDTQYF.

V and J are TRBV11-2 and TRBJ2-5; possible D gene TRBD2, 7 bases. V was cut by 4 bases and J by 5 bases, with 17 bases left in between. The CDR3 runs 15 residues. Germline assignment: CDR1 SGHAT and CDR2 FQNNGV. The DNA for the CDR3 is TGTGCCAGCAGCTGGAGGGGGGGGTCTGGGGAGACCCAGTACTTC. It is translated as CASSWRGGSGETQYF. Full variable domain (rest looked up from reference TRBV11-2 and TRBJ2-5): EAGVAQSPRYKIIEKRQSVAFWCNPISGHATLYWYQQILGQGPKLLIQFQNNGVVDDSQLPKDRFSAERLKGVDSTLKIQPAKLEDSAVYLCASSWRGGSGETQYFGPGTRLLVL.

The genes are TRBV29-1 and TRBJ2-5; D perhaps matches TRBD1 (7 bases). This CDR3 is built from 15 residues. The V and J ends lost 6 bases and 5 bases respectively, with 22 bases between them. CDR1 and CDR2 from the germline V gene are SQVTM and ANQGSEA. The CDR3 region is CSVGRTGGIGETQYF. Here the CDR3 DNA reads TGCAGCGTGGGCAGGACAGGAGGGATCGGGGAGACCCAGTACTTC.

The chain joins TRBV28 to TRBJ1-2; D perhaps matches TRBD1 (5 bases). Trimming stripped 2 bases from V and 4 bases from J, with 8 bases between. This CDR3 region has 13 residues. The V gene's germline CDR1 is MDHEN and CDR2 SYDVKM. CDR3 sequence (DNA): TGTGCCAGCAGTTTACTGGGGCGCTATGGCTACACCTTC. This codes for CASSLLGRYGYTF.

The J gene is TRBJ2-1, the V gene TRBV2; 7 bases fit TRBD2. J gave up 6 bases and V 7 bases, and 6 bases lay outside the gene matches. This CDR3 has 13 residues. Germline CDR1 SNHLY, CDR2 FYNNEI. The CDR3 region is CASTRERGNEQFF. The CDR3 DNA reads as TGTGCCAGCACGCGGGAGCGTGGCAATGAGCAGTTCTTC. The full variable domain, in which reference TRBV2 and TRBJ2-1 provide the parts outside the CDR3, is EPEVTQTPSHQVTQMGQEVILRCVPISNHLYFYWYRQILGQKVEFLVSFYNNEISEKSEIFDDQFSVERPDGSNFTLKIRSTKLEDSAMYFCASTRERGNEQFFGPGTRLTVL.

The CDR3 protein is CAISVASGRSEQYF. The CDR3 DNA reads as TGTGCCATCAGTGTAGCTAGCGGGAGAAGCGAGCAGTACTTC. The chain carries TRBV10-3 and TRBJ2-7; TRBD2 aligns across 10 bases. Germline-derived CDR1 and CDR2 are ENHRY and SYGVKD. After removal of 4 bases from V and 6 bases from J, the junction contained 6 bases not matched to a gene. The CDR3 extends over 14 amino acids.

J is TRBJ2-5 and V is TRBV2, with 9 bases identical to TRBD2. The junction had 5 bases not matched to a gene; V was cut back by 3 bases and J by 0 bases. In germline, CDR1 is SNHLY, CDR2 FYNNEI. The length of the CDR3 is 16 residues. Written as DNA, the CDR3 is TGTGCCAGCAGTGATAGCGGGAGACCCTACCAAGAGACCCAGTACTTC. Translation gives CASSDSGRPYQETQYF.

This clone was found once. The CDR3 is CASRGQGYGNTIYF. CDR3 DNA sequence: TGTGCCAGCAGGGGACAGGGCTACGGAAACACCATATATTTT. This chain joins TRBV25-1 and TRBJ1-3; 9 nucleotides match TRBD1. This CDR3 contains 14 residues. In germline, CDR1 is MGHDK, CDR2 SYGVNS. V lost 6 bases and J lost 4; bases outside the gene matches: 4.

The gene calls are TRBV27 and TRBJ2-3; 9 nucleotides align to TRBD2. The CDR3 covers 14 residues. The germline V gene encodes CDR1 MNHEY and CDR2 SMNVEV (reference sequence). V dropped 5 bases and J dropped 5; count of bases not matched to a gene: 5. In DNA form, the CDR3 reads TGTGCCAGCAGTCCTACGACTAGCGGAGATACGCAGTATTTT. This sequence encodes CASSPTTSGDTQYF.

This chain links TRBV29-1 with TRBJ1-2; TRBD1 matches at 9 bases. The length of the CDR3 is 12 residues. Trimming removed 7 bases from V and 7 bases from J; junction bases left unmatched: 7. CDR1 and CDR2 (germline): SQVTM, ANQGSEA. CDR3 sequence (DNA): TGCAGCGACCGACAGGGGGTGGGTGGCTACACCTTC. Protein product: CSDRQGVGGYTF.

V is TRBV7-9 and J is TRBJ2-2; D remains unclear. V shed 5 bases and J shed 3 bases, with 10 bases lying between them. Germline values: CDR1 SEHNR, CDR2 FQNEAQ (reference sequence). CDR3 length: 14 residues. The DNA for the CDR3 is TGTGCCAGCAGCCTAGACCGGGACACCGGGGAGCTGTTTTTT. It yields the protein CASSLDRDTGELFF.

The chain joins TRBV7-2 to TRBJ2-1, with 8 bases lining up with TRBD1. Per germline, CDR1 SGHTA and CDR2 FQGNSA. Trimming took 2 bases from V and 0 from J; bases not matched to a gene: 3. The CDR3 is 16 amino acids. CDR3 sequence reads: CASSLSGTGSYNEQFF. The CDR3 nucleotides are TGTGCCAGCAGCTTATCCGGGACAGGCTCCTACAATGAGCAGTTCTTC.

This chain uses TRBV28 with TRBJ2-7, with 10 positions matching TRBD1. The germline gives CDR1 MDHEN, CDR2 SYDVKM. The CDR3 totals 15 residues. After removal of 5 bases from V and 3 bases from J, the junction contained 7 bases not matched to a gene. CDR3 protein: CASSPGTGVLYEQYF. As DNA, the CDR3 is TGTGCCAGCAGTCCAGGGACAGGGGTCCTCTACGAGCAGTACTTC.

The chain uses TRBV19 and TRBJ1-5, with D maybe TRBD1 (6 bases). The CDR3 has 13 amino acids. CDR1 and CDR2 (germline): LNHDA, SQIVND (reference sequence). Trimming stripped 11 bases from V and 5 bases from J, with 16 bases between. In DNA form, the CDR3 reads TGTGCCGGCGCAAGGGGGAGGGATCAGCCCCAGCATTTT. This sequence encodes CAGARGRDQPQHF.

The CDR3 protein is CASSPTGHLYEQYF. The CDR3 DNA reads TGTGCCAGCAGCCCGACAGGGCATCTCTACGAGCAGTACTTC. This sequence joins TRBV6-4 and TRBJ2-7; 7 bases align to TRBD1. From germline, CDR1 is MRHNA and CDR2 SNTAGT. There are 14 residues in the CDR3. Trimming cost V 6 bases and J 3 bases; bases outside gene matches: 8.

The chain recombines TRBV5-4 with TRBJ2-3; a possible D gene is TRBD2 (7 bases). Trimming left V 1 base short and J 2 bases short, with 17 bases between. Germline V CDR1 and CDR2: SGHNT, YYREEE (reference sequence). The CDR3 runs 17 residues. For the CDR3, the DNA is TGTGCCAGCAGCTTGAGTCTCGGGGGGCGAAACACAGATACGCAGTATTTT. This encodes CASSLSLGGRNTDTQYF.

The sample holds a few counts of this clone. The chain employs TRBV10-3 and TRBJ1-3; D remains unclear. CDR1 is ENHRY, CDR2 SYGVKD, per germline. With 10 bases removed from V and 0 bases from J, the gap between germline ends came to 10 bases. CDR3 length: 13 amino acids. The CDR3 bases are TGTGCCACTCACACCTCCTCTGGAAACACCATATATTTT. It is translated as CATHTSSGNTIYF.